Listed below are T cell receptor beta chains from one sample, sequenced in a study of blood T cell repertoires in COVID-19. Only in-frame clones appear in the TCRdb table, and some are missing; sequencing was by immunoSEQ multiplex PCR. The table has about 200,000 clones, about 83% seen once. The sequenced sample consisted of PBMCs or T cells enriched from blood (not recorded which). These receptors came from a woman younger than 45 who had been exposed to COVID-19. Both conserved end residues are part of each CDR3. D genes are given only for firm matches. A clone size is listed for some rows: how often the clone was seen (once, few, many), or a class if it is expanded.

size,length,D,V,J,CDR3,DNA
.,15,TRBD1,TRBV9,TRBJ1-1,CASSVGVQGGTEAFF,TGTGCCAGCAGCGTAGGAGTACAGGGGGGTACTGAAGCTTTCTTT
once,15,TRBD1,TRBV19,TRBJ1-5,CASSADRGLGQPQHF,TGTGCCAGTAGTGCAGACAGGGGGCTGGGGCAGCCCCAGCATTTT
.,15,.,TRBV19,TRBJ1-5,CASSITREGNQPQHF,TGTGCCAGTAGTATTACCAGGGAAGGCAATCAGCCCCAGCATTTT
.,15,TRBD2,TRBV4-3,TRBJ2-7,CASSQFGLAGYEQYF,TGCGCCAGCAGCCAATTCGGACTAGCGGGGTACGAGCAGTACTTC
.,16,.,TRBV7-9,TRBJ1-2,CASSLGSGREVYGYTF,TGTGCCAGCAGCTTAGGATCGGGCAGGGAGGTCTATGGCTACACCTTC
.,14,.,TRBV18,TRBJ1-1,CASSPTVGGTEAFF,TGTGCCAGCTCCCCGACTGTCGGGGGTACTGAAGCTTTCTTT
.,15,TRBD1,TRBV11-3,TRBJ2-7,CASSVEGRGNYEQYF,TGTGCCAGCAGCGTAGAGGGCAGGGGGAACTACGAGCAGTACTTC
.,13,.,TRBV19,TRBJ1-2,CASSSQGYYGYTF,TGTGCCAGTAGTAGTCAGGGGTACTATGGCTACACCTTC
.,15,TRBD1,TRBV6-6,TRBJ1-2,CASSASGQGADGYTF,TGTGCCAGCAGTGCCTCGGGACAGGGGGCCGATGGCTACACCTTC
.,13,TRBD1,TRBV4-3,TRBJ1-2,CASSQYRGSGYTF,TGCGCCAGCAGCCAATACAGGGGCAGTGGCTACACCTTC
.,14,.,TRBV27,TRBJ2-2,CASSPGTFTGELFF,TGTGCCAGCAGTCCGGGGACATTCACCGGGGAGCTGTTTTTT
.,13,.,TRBV11-2,TRBJ1-2,CASSLAGFYGYTF,TGTGCCAGCAGCTTAGCCGGGTTCTATGGCTACACCTTC
.,14,TRBD1,TRBV7-2,TRBJ1-1,CASSSPDRDTEAFF,TGTGCCAGCAGTTCTCCGGACAGGGACACTGAAGCTTTCTTT
.,14,.,TRBV6-5,TRBJ2-7,CASSRPSNSYEQYF,TGTGCCAGCAGCCGCCCATCAAACAGCTACGAGCAGTACTTC
.,14,.,TRBV7-9,TRBJ2-7,CASSLRDSRDEQYF,TGTGCCAGCAGCTTGCGGGACTCGCGCGACGAGCAGTACTTC
.,15,TRBD1,TRBV14,TRBJ1-2,CASSHTGTGAYGYTF,TGTGCCAGCAGCCATACCGGGACAGGGGCCTATGGCTACACCTTC
many,15,.,TRBV5-1,TRBJ2-6,CASTVAGSGANVLTF,TGCGCCAGCACGGTCGCTGGCTCTGGGGCCAACGTCCTGACTTTC
few,15,.,TRBV6-2/TRBV6-3,TRBJ2-7,CASSYLREQAYEQYF,TGTGCCAGCAGTTACCTGAGGGAACAAGCCTACGAGCAGTACTTC
.,15,.,TRBV4-1,TRBJ1-5,CASSQDLGLNQPQHF,TGCGCCAGCAGCCAAGATTTGGGGCTAAATCAGCCCCAGCATTTT
.,13,.,TRBV25-1,TRBJ1-1,CASRSYRNTEAFF,TGTGCCAGCAGATCCTATAGGAACACTGAAGCTTTCTTT
few,15,TRBD1,TRBV19,TRBJ1-5,CARRRQGPHNQPQHF,TGTGCCAGAAGGAGACAGGGTCCCCACAATCAGCCCCAGCATTTT
once,15,.,TRBV4-1,TRBJ1-5,CASSQDGGYNQPQHF,TGCGCCAGCAGCCAAGATGGAGGATACAATCAGCCCCAGCATTTT
.,16,.,TRBV5-1,TRBJ2-2,CASSFGPQGNTGELFF,TGCGCCAGCAGCTTCGGCCCACAGGGGAACACCGGGGAGCTGTTTTTT
.,16,.,TRBV6-5,TRBJ1-2,CASSYVGSGPNYGYTF,TGTGCCAGCAGTTACGTCGGCAGCGGGCCAAACTATGGCTACACCTTC
once,16,TRBD1,TRBV4-1,TRBJ2-5,CASSRTGTFVQETQYF,TGCGCCAGCAGCCGGACAGGGACTTTCGTGCAAGAGACCCAGTACTTC
.,13,.,TRBV30,TRBJ1-1,CAWSVDRNTEAFF,TGTGCCTGGAGTGTAGACAGGAACACTGAAGCTTTCTTT
.,18,TRBD1,TRBV5-1,TRBJ2-1,CASSLFMCRTGLRCEQFF,TGCGCCAGCAGCTTGTTTATGTGCCGGACAGGGTTGAGATGTGAGCAGTTCTTC
.,11,.,TRBV12-3/TRBV12-4,TRBJ2-1,CASGAGNEQFF,TGTGCCAGCGGAGCCGGCAATGAGCAGTTCTTC
.,14,TRBD1,TRBV2,TRBJ1-1,CASRGTGGRSEAFF,TGTGCCAGCAGGGGGACAGGGGGCAGGAGTGAAGCTTTCTTT
.,15,.,TRBV2,TRBJ1-1,CASSWAGVGATEAFF,TGTGCCAGCAGTTGGGCGGGGGTTGGAGCCACTGAAGCTTTCTTT
.,16,TRBD2,TRBV7-2,TRBJ2-2,CASSFKGGGHAGELFF,TGTGCCAGCAGCTTCAAGGGCGGGGGGCACGCCGGGGAGCTGTTTTTT
.,15,.,TRBV6-1,TRBJ2-7,CASSEQGRASYEQYF,TGTGCCAGCAGTGAACAGGGCAGGGCTTCCTACGAGCAGTACTTC
few,15,TRBD1,TRBV3-1/TRBV3-2,TRBJ1-3,CASSLQGARGNTIYF,TGTGCCAGCAGTTTACAGGGGGCGCGAGGAAACACCATATATTTT
.,15,.,TRBV6-5,TRBJ1-4,CASSYGGGWNEKLFF,TGTGCCAGCAGTTACGGCGGGGGTTGGAATGAAAAACTGTTTTTT